This entry lists 27 T cell receptor beta chains sequenced from one sample in a study of post-analysis software for immune sequencing data. Study results and limitations: Relative to controls, patients had five TRBV segments at higher frequency, with TRBV5-6, TRBV5-1 and TRBV20-1 among these.

No antigens are known for them. TCR beta libraries were prepared from cDNA with unique molecular identifiers. Using its own MiXCR run on the PCR reads, TCRdb lists one record per CDR3 protein. The sample lists hundreds of thousands of distinct CDR3 sequences, roughly 30% occurring once. Sequences were obtained from blood. The origin of the receptors is a girl between 5 and 17 years old with multiple sclerosis.

This clonotype was counted only a few times. The genes are TRBV4-3 and TRBJ2-7; D gene ambiguous. Germline V gives CDR1 LGHNA, CDR2 YSLEER. V was shortened by 0 bases and J by 1 base, with 10 bases between the two germline ends. The CDR3 runs 15 residues. CDR3 in DNA: TGCGCCAGCAGCCAAGAAATTGCGGTTTCCTACGAGCAGTACTTC. It yields the protein CASSQEIAVSYEQYF.

This chain links TRBV5-1 with TRBJ2-5; TRBD2 agrees at 10 bases. This CDR3 region has 15 residues. V lost 2 bases, J lost 11 bases, and 12 bases stayed unmatched. Per the germline V gene, CDR1 is SGHRS and CDR2 is YFSETQ. The CDR3 here is CASSFTLAGVLEQYF. The CDR3, as DNA: TGCGCCAGCAGCTTCACTCTAGCGGGAGTGCTTGAGCAGTACTTC.

This rearrangement joins TRBV7-2 to TRBJ2-3, with 8 bases fitting TRBD2. CDR3 length: 15 residues. Losses at the gene ends were 1 base for V and 7 bases for J; bases not matched to a gene: 7. Germline-derived CDR1 and CDR2 are SGHTA and FQGNSA. Written as DNA, the CDR3 is TGTGCCAGCAGCTTAGTTGGACTAGCTGAAAATACGCAGTATTTT. This translates into CASSLVGLAENTQYF.

The chain recombines TRBV4-1 with TRBJ1-1, with unresolved D. The germline CDR1 and CDR2 sequences are MGHRA and YSYEKL. Trimming left V 0 bases short and J 7 bases short, with 9 bases between. The CDR3 runs 13 residues. Here the CDR3 reads CASSQDDTREAFF. CDR3 nucleotides: TGCGCCAGCAGCCAAGATGACACTCGTGAAGCTTTCTTT.

In this sample, this clonotype turned up a few times. The chain combines TRBV7-9 with TRBJ2-5; possibly TRBD1 for D (6 bases). The CDR3 extends over 13 amino acids. CDR1 is SEHNR and CDR2 is FQNEAQ in the germline V gene (reference sequence). Trimming pared 8 bases from V and 5 bases from J, leaving 15 bases between. CDR3 amino acids: CASQRGQGETQYF. CDR3 DNA sequence: TGTGCCAGCCAACGCGGGCAGGGGGAGACCCAGTACTTC.

This clonotype was counted only a few times. This sequence joins TRBV12-3 or TRBV12-4 and TRBJ2-1, with 7 bases matching TRBD1. J lost 0 bases, V lost 7 bases, and 3 bases had no gene match. This CDR3 region has 14 residues. The CDR3 here is CASKQGSSYNEQFF. The CDR3 region has the DNA TGTGCCAGCAAACAGGGGTCCTCCTACAATGAGCAGTTCTTC.

V usage is TRBV20-1 and J usage is TRBJ1-6; D unresolved. Deletions cut 3 bases from V and 5 bases from J, with 11 bases between. The CDR3 sequence is 14 residues long. Per germline, CDR1 DFQATT and CDR2 SNEGSKA (reference sequence). CDR3: CSASFGEHNSPLHF. As DNA, the CDR3 is TGCAGTGCTAGCTTTGGAGAGCATAATTCACCCCTCCACTTT.

This clonotype occurred a few times. J is TRBJ1-6 and V is TRBV20-1; D may be TRBD1 (5 bases). The CDR3 runs to 13 residues. CDR1 is DFQATT and CDR2 is SNEGSKA in the germline V gene (reference sequence). Trimming removed 3 bases at V and 10 bases at J, with 13 bases between. CDR3: CSASGQGDSPLHF. The CDR3 region has the DNA TGCAGTGCTAGTGGCCAGGGAGACTCACCCCTCCACTTT.

The V call is TRBV25-1, the J call TRBJ2-1; D is perhaps TRBD2 (5 bases). The CDR3 is made up of 15 amino acids. The germline gives CDR1 MGHDK, CDR2 SYGVNS. V lost 2 bases and J lost 6, with 14 bases in between. DNA for the CDR3: TGTGCCAGCAGTGAACTCTTCACAGAGGGCAATGAGCAGTTCTTC. Translation: CASSELFTEGNEQFF.

This clonotype came up a few times. The gene calls are TRBV5-1 and TRBJ2-1; TRBD2 matches at 8 bases. The germline CDR1 and CDR2 sequences are SGHRS and YFSETQ. The CDR3 has 14 residues. Trimming at V came to 2 bases and at J to 6 bases, leaving 4 bases not matched to a gene. CDR3 region: CASSFGGGGNEQFF. In nucleotides, the CDR3 is TGCGCCAGCAGCTTCGGGGGGGGTGGCAATGAGCAGTTCTTC. The full variable domain, with the rest looked up from reference TRBV5-1 and TRBJ2-1, is KAGVTQTPRYLIKTRGQQVTLSCSPISGHRSVSWYQQTPGQGLQFLFEYFSETQRNKGNFPGRFSGRQFSNSRSEMNVSTLELGDSALYLCASSFGGGGNEQFFGPGTRLTVL.

The sample holds a few counts of this clonotype. CDR3: CSARVPGQGNSPLHF. The CDR3 coding sequence is TGCAGTGCTAGAGTCCCAGGGCAAGGCAATTCACCCCTCCACTTT. The chain uses TRBV20-1 and TRBJ1-6; tentatively, D is TRBD1 (5 bases). The V gene's germline CDR1 is DFQATT and CDR2 SNEGSKA (reference sequence). V was trimmed by 1 base and J by 7 bases, leaving 14 bases between them. CDR3 length: 15 amino acids.

The V gene is TRBV5-1, the J gene TRBJ2-7, with a tentative D call TRBD1 (6 bases). The closer fit of TRBJ2-5 to the DNA end suggests the J call may be wrong. Per the germline V gene, CDR1 is SGHRS and CDR2 is YFSETQ. The CDR3 has 17 amino acids. The CDR3 reads CASSLAGRGARSETQYF. CDR3 nucleotides: TGCGCCAGCAGCTTGGCCGGCAGGGGCGCCAGGAGTGAGACCCAGTACTTC.

This chain joins TRBV3-1 and TRBJ2-5, with D perhaps being TRBD1 or TRBD2 (5 bases each). Trimming shortened V by 0 bases and J by 6 bases, and 14 bases separated the two germline ends. Germline-derived CDR1 and CDR2 are LGHDT and YNNKEL (reference sequence). There are 15 residues in the CDR3. The CDR3, as DNA: TGTGCCAGCAGCCAAGATTTGTCCGAGGGGCAGACCCAGTACTTC. It translates to CASSQDLSEGQTQYF.

This clonotype occurred many times. The chain recombines TRBV10-3 with TRBJ2-5, with unresolved D. CDR3 length: 12 amino acids. Germline V gene data show CDR1 as ENHRY and CDR2 as SYGVKD. Trimming left V 3 bases short and J 5 bases short, with 7 bases between. CDR3 sequence (DNA): TGTGCCATCAGTGACCACGGGGAGACCCAGTACTTC. This gives the protein CAISDHGETQYF.

This chain connects TRBV12-3 or TRBV12-4 to TRBJ1-2; D may be TRBD1 (6 bases). Trimming removed 6 bases from V and 1 base from J, with 9 bases in between. There are 13 residues in the CDR3. As DNA, the CDR3 is TGTGCCAGCAGGCTACAGGGTAACTATGGCTACACCTTC. Residues: CASRLQGNYGYTF.

This clonotype was seen only a few times. J is TRBJ1-1 and V is TRBV10-3; D may be TRBD1 (5 bases). The CDR3 sequence is 15 residues long. Germline V CDR1 and CDR2: ENHRY, SYGVKD. Trimming shortened V by 4 bases and J by 4 bases, and 16 bases separated the two germline ends. The DNA of the CDR3 is TGTGCCATCAGTGGGCTGGGGCCCTCGGGCACTGAAGCTTTCTTT. Translation gives CAISGLGPSGTEAFF.

The chain combines TRBV28 with TRBJ2-4; 7 bases are a match to TRBD1. The J call may be mistaken, given a closer DNA end match to TRBJ2-5. Germline V gene sequence: CDR1 MDHEN, CDR2 SYDVKM. The CDR3 sequence is 13 residues long. CDR3 sequence reads: CASSFGRGETQYF. The CDR3 nucleotides read TGTGCCAGCAGTTTTGGCAGGGGGGAGACCCAGTACTTC.

In this sample, this clonotype turned up a few times. The CDR3: CASSFGTSSPTDTQYF. CDR3 nucleotides: TGTGCCAGCAGCTTCGGGACATCTTCGCCCACAGATACGCAGTATTTT. The chain employs TRBV7-9 and TRBJ2-3, with D perhaps TRBD1 (6 bases). The germline CDR1 and CDR2 sequences are SEHNR and FQNEAQ (reference sequence). Trimming cost V 3 bases and J 2 bases, with 15 bases left between them. This CDR3 spans 16 amino acids.

This clonotype was detected only a few times. The rearrangement links TRBV7-2 to TRBJ2-7; TRBD2 matches at 11 bases. Germline loops: CDR1 SGHTA, CDR2 FQGNSA. The CDR3 contains 14 residues. V trimming: 3 bases; J trimming: 5 bases; junction bases outside the gene matches: 3. The CDR3 nucleotides read TGTGCCAGCAGCTTGATGACTAGCGGGGACGAGCAGTACTTC. Protein product: CASSLMTSGDEQYF.

The rearrangement uses TRBV28 and TRBJ1-6; D is possibly TRBD1 (6 bases). Between the trimmed V and J ends, which lost 9 bases and 5 bases, there was a span of 14 bases. This CDR3 region has 14 residues. Germline assignment: CDR1 MDHEN and CDR2 SYDVKM. CDR3 nucleotides: TGTGCCAGTTGTACCGGGACAAATAATTCACCCCTCCACTTT. It is translated as CASCTGTNNSPLHF.

This clonotype was found a few times. This chain uses TRBV11-2 with TRBJ2-5; D not resolved. The CDR3 length is 16 residues. From germline, CDR1 is SGHAT and CDR2 FQNNGV. Trimming removed 5 bases at V and 7 bases at J, with 23 bases between. This CDR3 reads CASSPDETRSLGTQYF. The CDR3 coding sequence is TGTGCCAGCAGCCCAGACGAAACACGGAGCCTGGGGACCCAGTACTTC. Full variable domain (missing parts from reference TRBV11-2 and TRBJ2-5): EAGVAQSPRYKIIEKRQSVAFWCNPISGHATLYWYQQILGQGPKLLIQFQNNGVVDDSQLPKDRFSAERLKGVDSTLKIQPAKLEDSAVYLCASSPDETRSLGTQYFGPGTRLLVL.

This sequence joins TRBV6-2 or TRBV6-3 and TRBJ2-4; perhaps TRBD1 as D (6 bases). The DNA end is more similar to TRBJ2-7, so the J call may be wrong. Germline-derived CDR1 and CDR2 are MNHEY and SVGEGT. The CDR3 is made up of 14 amino acids. CDR3: CASSYQTGTYEQYF. As DNA, the CDR3 is TGTGCCAGCAGTTACCAGACAGGAACCTACGAGCAGTACTTC.

This clonotype appeared many times. V is TRBV29-1 and J is TRBJ2-1; no clear D gene. CDR3 size: 14 residues. Germline lookup yields CDR1 SQVTM and CDR2 ANQGSEA. V shed 8 bases and J shed 10 bases, with 24 bases lying between them. CDR3 sequence: CSTDVGLGRREQFF. CDR3 DNA: TGCAGCACCGACGTGGGTCTCGGTCGGCGAGAGCAGTTCTTC.

Comment on this clonotype: One end of the junction varies from germline; a read error may be responsible. The V and J genes are TRBV10-3 and TRBJ1-5, with D possibly being TRBD1 (5 bases). CDR3 length equals 16 residues. Per the germline V gene, CDR1 is ENHRY and CDR2 is SYGVKD. The CDR3 sequence is CVISESSGKYNQPQHF. The CDR3 DNA reads TGTGTCATCAGTGAGTCTTCAGGGAAGTACAATCAGCCCCAGCATTTT.

The rearrangement uses TRBV10-3 and TRBJ2-3; 9 nucleotides line up with TRBD1. V trimming: 6 bases; J trimming: 0 bases; junction bases outside the gene matches: 4. The CDR3 runs 15 residues. Germline CDR1 and CDR2: ENHRY and SYGVKD. The CDR3 loop is CAIRRGTGSTDTQYF. In DNA, the CDR3 is TGTGCCATCAGAAGGGGGACAGGGAGCACAGATACGCAGTATTTT.

This chain connects TRBV20-1 to TRBJ1-5, with no clear D. Trimming removed 1 base at V and 7 bases at J, with 11 bases between. CDR1 is DFQATT and CDR2 is SNEGSKA in the germline V gene (reference sequence). This CDR3 contains 13 residues. CDR3: CSARGPPQQPQHF. DNA for the CDR3: TGCAGTGCTAGAGGACCCCCCCAGCAGCCCCAGCATTTT.

This clonotype was seen just once. A read error may produce the germline difference seen at one junction end. J is TRBJ2-3 and V is TRBV29-1; the D is unclear. The CDR3 spans 12 residues. Per germline, CDR1 SQVTM and CDR2 ANQGSEA. The chain's CDR3 is CSVVVRTDTRYF. DNA for the CDR3: TGCAGCGTTGTAGTCCGCACAGATACGCGGTATTTT.